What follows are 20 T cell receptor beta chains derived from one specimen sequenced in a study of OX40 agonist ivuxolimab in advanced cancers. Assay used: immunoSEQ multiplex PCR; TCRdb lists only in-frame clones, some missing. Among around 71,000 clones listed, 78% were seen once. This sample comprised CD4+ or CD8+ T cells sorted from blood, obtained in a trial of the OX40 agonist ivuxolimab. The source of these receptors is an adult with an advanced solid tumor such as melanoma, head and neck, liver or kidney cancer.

The chain's CDR3 is CASSDGGRNQPQHF. The CDR3 nucleotides read TGTGCCAGCAGTGATGGGGGTCGCAATCAGCCCCAGCATTTT. The rearrangement uses TRBV6-1 and TRBJ1-5, with D possibly TRBD1 on 5 matching bases. With 3 bases removed from V and 2 bases from J, the gap between germline ends came to 8 bases. The CDR3 totals 14 residues. Per germline, CDR1 MNHNS and CDR2 SASEGT.

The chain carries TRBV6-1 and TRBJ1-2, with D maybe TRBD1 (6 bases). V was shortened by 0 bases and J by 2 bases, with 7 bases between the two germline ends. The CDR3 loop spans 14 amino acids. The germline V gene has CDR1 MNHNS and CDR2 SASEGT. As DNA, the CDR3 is TGTGCCAGCAGTGAAGCGAGGGGGAACTATGGCTACACCTTC. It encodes CASSEARGNYGYTF.

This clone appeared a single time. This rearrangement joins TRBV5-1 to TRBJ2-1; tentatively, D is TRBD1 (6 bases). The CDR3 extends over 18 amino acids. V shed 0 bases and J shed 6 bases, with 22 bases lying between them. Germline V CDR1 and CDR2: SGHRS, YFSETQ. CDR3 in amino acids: CASSLDPPTGQFGNEQFF. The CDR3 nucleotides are TGCGCCAGCAGCTTGGACCCCCCCACAGGGCAGTTTGGCAATGAGCAGTTCTTC.

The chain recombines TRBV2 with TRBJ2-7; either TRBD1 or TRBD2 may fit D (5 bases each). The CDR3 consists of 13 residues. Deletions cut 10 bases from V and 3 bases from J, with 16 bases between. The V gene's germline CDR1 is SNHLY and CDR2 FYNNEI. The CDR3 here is CAITGIQGYEQYF. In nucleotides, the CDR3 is TGTGCCATCACCGGGATTCAGGGCTACGAGCAGTACTTC.

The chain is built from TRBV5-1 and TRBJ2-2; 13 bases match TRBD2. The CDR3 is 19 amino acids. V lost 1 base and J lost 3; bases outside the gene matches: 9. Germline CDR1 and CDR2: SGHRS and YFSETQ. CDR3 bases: TGCGCCAGCAGCTTGCGGACTAGCGGGAGACGTTCGGACACCGGGGAGCTGTTTTTT. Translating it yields CASSLRTSGRRSDTGELFF.

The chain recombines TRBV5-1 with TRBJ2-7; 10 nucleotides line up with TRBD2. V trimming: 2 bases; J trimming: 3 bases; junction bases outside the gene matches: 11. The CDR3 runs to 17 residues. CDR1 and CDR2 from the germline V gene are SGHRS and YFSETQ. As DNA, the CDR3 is TGCGCCAGCAGCTTTGAGGCCGGGACTAGCGTAAGCTACGAGCAGTACTTC. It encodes CASSFEAGTSVSYEQYF. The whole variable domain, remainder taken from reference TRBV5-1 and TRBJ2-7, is KAGVTQTPRYLIKTRGQQVTLSCSPISGHRSVSWYQQTPGQGLQFLFEYFSETQRNKGNFPGRFSGRQFSNSRSEMNVSTLELGDSALYLCASSFEAGTSVSYEQYFGPGTRLTVT.

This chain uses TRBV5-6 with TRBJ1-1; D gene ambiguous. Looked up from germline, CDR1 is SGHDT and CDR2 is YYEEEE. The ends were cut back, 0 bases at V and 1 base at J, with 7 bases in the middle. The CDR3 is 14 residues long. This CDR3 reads CASSLGIRNTEAFF. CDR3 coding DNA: TGTGCCAGCAGCTTGGGGATAAGGAACACTGAAGCTTTCTTT.

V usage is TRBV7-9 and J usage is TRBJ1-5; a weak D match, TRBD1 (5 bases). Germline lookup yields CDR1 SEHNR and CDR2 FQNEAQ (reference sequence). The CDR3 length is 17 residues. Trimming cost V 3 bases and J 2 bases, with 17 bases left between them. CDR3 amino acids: CASSLGRGRVGNQPQHF. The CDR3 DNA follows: TGTGCCAGCAGCTTGGGGCGAGGGCGAGTCGGCAATCAGCCCCAGCATTTT.

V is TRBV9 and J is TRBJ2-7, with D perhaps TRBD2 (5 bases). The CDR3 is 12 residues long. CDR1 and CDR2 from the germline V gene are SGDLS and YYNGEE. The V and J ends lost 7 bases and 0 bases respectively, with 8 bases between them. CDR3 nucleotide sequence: TGTGCCAGCGCGGGTTCCTCCTACGAGCAGTACTTC. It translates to CASAGSSYEQYF.

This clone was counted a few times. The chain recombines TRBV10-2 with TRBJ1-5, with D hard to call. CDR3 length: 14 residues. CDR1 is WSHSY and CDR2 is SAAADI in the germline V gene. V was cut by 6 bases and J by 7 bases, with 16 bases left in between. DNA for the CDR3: TGCGCCAGCAGAAACGGAGGCGGTGGGCAGCCCCAGCATTTT. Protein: CASRNGGGGQPQHF.

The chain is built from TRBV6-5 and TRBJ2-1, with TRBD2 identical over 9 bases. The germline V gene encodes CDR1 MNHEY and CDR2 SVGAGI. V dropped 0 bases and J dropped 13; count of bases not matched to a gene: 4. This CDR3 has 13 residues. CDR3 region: CASSYSGLAFQFF. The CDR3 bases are TGTGCCAGCAGTTACTCTGGACTAGCGTTTCAGTTCTTC.

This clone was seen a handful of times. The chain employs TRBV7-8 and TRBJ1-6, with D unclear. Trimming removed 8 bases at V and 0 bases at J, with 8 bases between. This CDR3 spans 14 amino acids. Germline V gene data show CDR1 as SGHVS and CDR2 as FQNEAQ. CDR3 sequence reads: CASQGNSYNSPLHF. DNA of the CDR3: TGTGCCAGCCAAGGGAACTCCTATAATTCACCCCTCCACTTT.

CDR3 sequence: CASSYKGSSSYNEQFF. In nucleotides, the CDR3 is TGTGCCAGCAGTTATAAGGGGTCCTCCTCCTACAATGAGCAGTTCTTC. The genes are TRBV6-6 and TRBJ2-1; TRBD1 is a possible D gene (5 bases). Germline loops: CDR1 MNHNY, CDR2 SVGAGI (reference sequence). The CDR3 contains 16 residues. V was shortened by 3 bases and J by 0 bases, with 12 bases between the two germline ends.

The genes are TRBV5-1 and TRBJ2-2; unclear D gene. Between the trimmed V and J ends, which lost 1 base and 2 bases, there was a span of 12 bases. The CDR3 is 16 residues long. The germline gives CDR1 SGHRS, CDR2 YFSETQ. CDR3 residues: CASSLNAASNTGELFF. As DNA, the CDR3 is TGCGCCAGCAGCTTGAACGCAGCTTCTAACACCGGGGAGCTGTTTTTT.

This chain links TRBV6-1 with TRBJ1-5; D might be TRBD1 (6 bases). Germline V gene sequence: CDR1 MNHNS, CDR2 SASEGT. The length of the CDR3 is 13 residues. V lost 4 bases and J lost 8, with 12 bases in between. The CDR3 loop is CASSARGREPQHF. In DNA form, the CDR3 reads TGTGCCAGCAGTGCGCGGGGGCGGGAGCCCCAGCATTTT.

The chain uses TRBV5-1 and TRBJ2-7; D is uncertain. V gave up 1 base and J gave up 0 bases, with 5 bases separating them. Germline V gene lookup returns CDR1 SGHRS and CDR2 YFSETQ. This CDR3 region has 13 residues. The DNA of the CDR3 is TGCGCCAGCAGCTTGCTTCCCTCCTACGAGCAGTACTTC. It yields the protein CASSLLPSYEQYF.

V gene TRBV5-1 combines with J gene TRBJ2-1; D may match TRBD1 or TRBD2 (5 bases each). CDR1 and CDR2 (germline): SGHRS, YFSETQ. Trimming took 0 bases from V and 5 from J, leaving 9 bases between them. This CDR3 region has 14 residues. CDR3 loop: CASSLGQTNNEQFF. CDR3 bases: TGCGCCAGCAGCTTGGGACAGACTAACAATGAGCAGTTCTTC.

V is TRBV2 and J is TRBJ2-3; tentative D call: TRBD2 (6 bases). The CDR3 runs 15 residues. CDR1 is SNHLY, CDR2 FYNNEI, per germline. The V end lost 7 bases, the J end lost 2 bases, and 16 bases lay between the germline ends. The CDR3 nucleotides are TGTGCCAGCAAGTCCCTTCCGGGAGCCACAGATACGCAGTATTTT. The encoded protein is CASKSLPGATDTQYF.

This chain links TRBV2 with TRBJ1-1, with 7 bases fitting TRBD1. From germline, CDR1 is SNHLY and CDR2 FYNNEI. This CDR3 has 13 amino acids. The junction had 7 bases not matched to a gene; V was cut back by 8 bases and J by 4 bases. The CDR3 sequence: CASDRDRGTEAFF. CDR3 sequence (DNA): TGTGCCAGCGACAGGGACCGAGGCACTGAAGCTTTCTTT.

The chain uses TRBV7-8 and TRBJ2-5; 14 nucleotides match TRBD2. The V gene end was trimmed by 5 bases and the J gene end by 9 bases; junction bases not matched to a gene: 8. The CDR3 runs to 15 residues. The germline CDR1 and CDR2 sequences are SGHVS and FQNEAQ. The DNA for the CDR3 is TGTGCCAGCAGCGCCAGACTAGCGGGGGGGCGGTCCCAGTACTTC. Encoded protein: CASSARLAGGRSQYF.